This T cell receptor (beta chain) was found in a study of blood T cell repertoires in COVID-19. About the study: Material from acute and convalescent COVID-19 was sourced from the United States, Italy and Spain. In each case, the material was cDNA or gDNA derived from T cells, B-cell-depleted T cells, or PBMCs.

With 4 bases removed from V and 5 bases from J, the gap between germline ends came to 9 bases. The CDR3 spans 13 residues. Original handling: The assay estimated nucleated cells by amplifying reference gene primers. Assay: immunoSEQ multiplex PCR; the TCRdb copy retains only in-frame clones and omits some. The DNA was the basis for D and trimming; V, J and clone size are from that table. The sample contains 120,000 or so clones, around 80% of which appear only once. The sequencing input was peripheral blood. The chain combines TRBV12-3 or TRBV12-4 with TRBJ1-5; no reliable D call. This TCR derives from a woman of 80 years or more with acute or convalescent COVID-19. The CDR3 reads CASSSRGDQPQHF. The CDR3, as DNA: TGTGCCAGCAGTTCCCGGGGAGATCAGCCCCAGCATTTT.